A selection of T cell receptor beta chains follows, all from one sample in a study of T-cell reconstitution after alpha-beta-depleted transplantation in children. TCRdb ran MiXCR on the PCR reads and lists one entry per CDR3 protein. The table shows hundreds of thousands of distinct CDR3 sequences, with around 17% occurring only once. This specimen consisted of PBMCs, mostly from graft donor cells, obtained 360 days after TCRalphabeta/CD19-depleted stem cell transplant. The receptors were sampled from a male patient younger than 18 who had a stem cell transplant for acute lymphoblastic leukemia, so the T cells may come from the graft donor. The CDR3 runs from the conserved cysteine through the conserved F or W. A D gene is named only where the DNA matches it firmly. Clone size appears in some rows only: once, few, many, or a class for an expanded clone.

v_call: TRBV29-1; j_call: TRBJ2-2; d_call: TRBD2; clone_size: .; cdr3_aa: CSVLPLAETDTGELFF; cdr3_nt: TGCAGCGTGCTCCCCCTAGCGGAGACGGACACCGGGGAGCTGTTTTTT
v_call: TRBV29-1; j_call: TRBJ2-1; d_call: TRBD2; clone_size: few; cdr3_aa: CSVDFGRGYNEQFF; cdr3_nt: TGCAGCGTTGACTTTGGGAGGGGATACAATGAGCAGTTCTTC
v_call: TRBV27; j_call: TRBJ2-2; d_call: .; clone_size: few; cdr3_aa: CASSFQGGTGELFF; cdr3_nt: TGTGCCAGCAGTTTCCAGGGGGGCACCGGGGAGCTGTTTTTT
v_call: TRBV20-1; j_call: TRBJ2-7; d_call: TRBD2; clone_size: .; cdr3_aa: CSARKGLAGAHEQYF; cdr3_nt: TGCAGTGCTAGAAAGGGACTAGCGGGAGCCCACGAGCAGTACTTC
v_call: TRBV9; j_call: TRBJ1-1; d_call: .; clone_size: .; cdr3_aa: CASSSEPGGGTEAFF; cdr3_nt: TGTGCCAGCAGCTCCGAGCCTGGGGGGGGAACTGAAGCTTTCTTT
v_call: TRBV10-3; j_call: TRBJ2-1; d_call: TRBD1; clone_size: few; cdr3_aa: CAINVKRQGSDNEQFF; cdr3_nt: TGTGCCATCAATGTTAAAAGACAGGGCTCGGACAATGAGCAGTTCTTC
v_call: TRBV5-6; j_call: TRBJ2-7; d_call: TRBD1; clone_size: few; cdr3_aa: CASSPGQVSYEQYF; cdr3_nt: TGTGCCAGCAGCCCGGGACAGGTCTCCTACGAGCAGTACTTC
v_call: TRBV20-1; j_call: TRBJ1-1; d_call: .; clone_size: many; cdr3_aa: CSARVLAQAFF; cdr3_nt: TGCAGTGCTAGAGTCCTTGCCCAAGCTTTCTTT
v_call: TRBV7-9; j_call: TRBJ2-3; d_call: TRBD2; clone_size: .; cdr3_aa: CASSLIAGAQYF; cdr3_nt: TGTGCCAGCAGCTTAATAGCGGGAGCGCAGTATTTT
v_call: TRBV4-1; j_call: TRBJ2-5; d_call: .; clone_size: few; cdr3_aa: CASSQGGLGTQYF; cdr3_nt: TGCGCCAGCAGCCAAGGGGGGCTAGGCACCCAGTACTTC
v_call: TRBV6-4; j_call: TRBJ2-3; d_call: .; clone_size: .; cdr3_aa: CASSAASRGTQYF; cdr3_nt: TGTGCCAGCAGTGCCGCCTCGAGGGGTACGCAGTATTTT
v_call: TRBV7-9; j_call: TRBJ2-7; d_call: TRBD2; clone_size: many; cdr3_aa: CASSEGTSGTSGEQYF; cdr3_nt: TGTGCCAGCAGCGAAGGGACTAGCGGAACATCAGGGGAGCAGTACTTC
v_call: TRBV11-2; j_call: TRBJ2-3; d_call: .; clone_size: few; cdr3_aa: CASSFQGFSTDTQYF; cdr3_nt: TGTGCCAGCAGCTTCCAGGGGTTTAGCACAGATACGCAGTATTTT
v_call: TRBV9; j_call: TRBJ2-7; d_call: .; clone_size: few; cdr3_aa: CASSESWTQPPVYEQYF; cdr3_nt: TGTGCCAGCAGCGAGAGCTGGACCCAACCCCCGGTTTACGAGCAGTACTTC
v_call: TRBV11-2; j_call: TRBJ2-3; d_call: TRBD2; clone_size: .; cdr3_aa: CASSSLAGWGGTDTQYF; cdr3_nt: TGTGCCAGCAGCTCCCTAGCGGGGTGGGGAGGCACAGATACGCAGTATTTT
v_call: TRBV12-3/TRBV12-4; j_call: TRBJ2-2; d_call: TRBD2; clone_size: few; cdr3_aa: CAIQVGTSGSLNTGELFF; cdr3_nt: TGTGCCATTCAAGTGGGGACTAGCGGGAGTTTGAACACCGGGGAGCTGTTTTTT
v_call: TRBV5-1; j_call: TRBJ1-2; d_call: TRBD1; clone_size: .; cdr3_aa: CASSIGTGEDGYTF; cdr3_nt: TGCGCCAGCAGCATAGGGACAGGGGAAGATGGCTACACCTTC
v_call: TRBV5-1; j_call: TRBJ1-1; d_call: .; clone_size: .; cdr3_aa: CASSESTGGGTEAFF; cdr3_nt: TGCGCCAGCAGCGAATCGACAGGAGGGGGAACTGAAGCTTTCTTT
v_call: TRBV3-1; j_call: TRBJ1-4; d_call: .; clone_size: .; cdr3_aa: CASSQDIPEGWDEKLFF; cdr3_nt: TGTGCCAGCAGCCAAGATATTCCGGAAGGGTGGGATGAAAAACTGTTTTTT
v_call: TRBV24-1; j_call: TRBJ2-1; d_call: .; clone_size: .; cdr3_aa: CGASDFWRTLRRRGISSYNEQFF; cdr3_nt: TGTGGCGCCAGTGATTTTTGGCGAACGTTACGAAGGAGGGGGATAAGCTCCTACAATGAGCAGTTCTTC
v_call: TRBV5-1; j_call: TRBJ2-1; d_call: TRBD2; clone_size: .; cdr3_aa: CASSWTSGTDNEQFF; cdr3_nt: TGCGCCAGCAGCTGGACTAGCGGGACCGACAATGAGCAGTTCTTC
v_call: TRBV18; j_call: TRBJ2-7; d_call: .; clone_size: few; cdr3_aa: CASSPTSIHEQYF; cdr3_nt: TGTGCCAGCTCACCCACTAGCATCCACGAGCAGTACTTC
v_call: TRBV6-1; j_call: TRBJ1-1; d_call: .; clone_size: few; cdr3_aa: CASSRLTEAFF; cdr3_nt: TGTGCCAGCAGTAGACTCACTGAAGCTTTCTTT
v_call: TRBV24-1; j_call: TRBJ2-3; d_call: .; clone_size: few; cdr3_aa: CATSERQTGPQYF; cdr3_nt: TGTGCCACCAGTGAACGACAGACAGGTCCCCAGTATTTT
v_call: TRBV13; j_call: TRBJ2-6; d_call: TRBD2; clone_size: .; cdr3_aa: CASSPSLGLAGGTPKSGANVLTF; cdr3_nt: TGTGCCAGCAGCCCCAGTCTAGGGCTAGCGGGAGGGACCCCTAAGAGCGGGGCCAACGTCCTGACTTTC
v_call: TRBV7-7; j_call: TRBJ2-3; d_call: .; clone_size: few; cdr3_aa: CASSSGFTDTQYF; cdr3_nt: TGTGCCAGCAGCTCTGGATTCACAGATACGCAGTATTTT
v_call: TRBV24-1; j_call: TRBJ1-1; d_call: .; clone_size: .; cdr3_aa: CATSDFHNTEAFF; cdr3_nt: TGTGCCACCAGTGATTTCCATAACACTGAAGCTTTCTTT
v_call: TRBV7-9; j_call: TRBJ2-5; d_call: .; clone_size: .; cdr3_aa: CASSSRADQRETQYF; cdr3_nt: TGTGCCAGCAGCTCCCGGGCCGATCAGAGGGAGACCCAGTACTTC
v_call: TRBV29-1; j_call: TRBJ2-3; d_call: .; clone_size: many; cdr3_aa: CSVGLSTDTQYF; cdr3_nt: TGCAGCGTTGGCCTTAGCACAGATACGCAGTATTTT